Presented here are 20 T cell receptor beta chains from one specimen sequenced in a study of shared clonotypes between healthy human individuals. Generated by immunoSEQ multiplex PCR, the TCRdb table keeps only in-frame clones and is missing some. Among about 1.1 million clones listed, around three quarters were seen once. Sequencing was performed on memory CD4+ T cells from PBMCs. The subset is: CD45RA-negative fraction. Source of these receptors: a man younger than 30 in good health. Some clones in this sample may be carry-over from other donors' samples.

The chain couples TRBV19 to TRBJ1-1; no reliable D call. Germline CDR1 reads LNHDA; CDR2 reads SQIVND (reference sequence). The CDR3 spans 14 residues. V lost 3 bases and J lost 1, with 9 bases in between. The CDR3 loop is CASSISTANTEAFF. CDR3 sequence (DNA): TGTGCCAGTAGTATTTCGACGGCGAACACTGAAGCTTTCTTT.

This chain links TRBV11-3 with TRBJ2-1; D might be TRBD2 (5 bases). Trimming took off 5 bases at V and 7 bases at J, with 15 bases between the two ends. The CDR3 runs 14 residues. Per the germline V gene, CDR1 is SGHNT and CDR2 is YENEEA. CDR3 sequence: CASSLDRVANEQFF. The CDR3 DNA sequence: TGTGCCAGCAGCCTCGACCGAGTAGCGAATGAGCAGTTCTTC.

The chain joins TRBV30 to TRBJ2-3; possible D gene TRBD2, 7 bases. Germline CDR1 GTSNPN, CDR2 SVGIG (reference sequence). This CDR3 has 18 residues. V was clipped by 3 bases and J by 0 bases, with 22 bases between them. The CDR3 loop is CAWRSGGAGSRSTDTQYF. The CDR3 DNA is TGTGCCTGGAGGTCGGGGGGCGCGGGGTCACGTAGCACAGATACGCAGTATTTT.

J is TRBJ1-1 and V is TRBV28, with D unclear. The CDR3 sequence is 13 residues long. In germline, CDR1 is MDHEN, CDR2 SYDVKM. V lost 6 bases and J lost 4, with 12 bases in between. CDR3 amino acids: CASRDHLGTEAFF. The DNA of the CDR3 is TGTGCCAGCAGGGACCACTTGGGCACTGAAGCTTTCTTT.

This chain uses TRBV7-9 with TRBJ2-2; D gene ambiguous. Per germline, CDR1 SEHNR and CDR2 FQNEAQ (reference sequence). The CDR3 runs 16 residues. V was pared by 5 bases and J by 0 bases, with 13 bases between. The CDR3 nucleotides are TGTGCCAGCAGCCCAGAGGCAGGAGCGAACACCGGGGAGCTGTTTTTT. Amino acids: CASSPEAGANTGELFF.

This rearrangement joins TRBV7-2 to TRBJ2-1; 10 nucleotides align to TRBD2. The junction had 9 bases not matched to a gene; V was cut back by 4 bases and J by 9 bases. The length of the CDR3 is 15 residues. In germline, CDR1 is SGHTA, CDR2 FQGNSA. DNA for the CDR3: TGTGCCAGCAGCTCCTCTAGCGGGAGAGGCAGTGAGCAGTTCTTC. Amino acid sequence: CASSSSSGRGSEQFF.

The CDR3: CSVDARETQYF. The CDR3 nucleotides read TGCAGCGTCGACGCCAGAGAGACCCAGTACTTC. The chain carries TRBV29-1 and TRBJ2-5; D is uncertain. Germline values: CDR1 SQVTM, CDR2 ANQGSEA. CDR3 length equals 11 residues. Trimming took 6 bases from V and 4 from J, leaving 9 bases between them.

This clone was recorded a few times. This rearrangement joins TRBV19 to TRBJ2-7; D is perhaps TRBD2 (5 bases). This CDR3 region has 13 residues. Germline-derived CDR1 and CDR2 are LNHDA and SQIVND (reference sequence). Trimming stripped 3 bases from V and 1 base from J, with 7 bases between. The CDR3 sequence: CASSIPGSYEQYF. Written as DNA, the CDR3 is TGTGCCAGTAGTATTCCGGGGTCCTACGAGCAGTACTTC.

The V gene is TRBV5-6, the J gene TRBJ2-2, with D possibly being TRBD2 (5 bases). The CDR3 consists of 13 residues. Germline loops: CDR1 SGHDT, CDR2 YYEEEE. V was cut by 2 bases and J by 6 bases, with 8 bases left in between. CDR3 protein: CASSLTRPGELFF. The CDR3 DNA reads as TGTGCCAGCAGCTTAACTAGACCCGGGGAGCTGTTTTTT.

V gene TRBV30 combines with J gene TRBJ1-5; 8 bases match TRBD1. The CDR3 is made up of 17 amino acids. In germline, CDR1 is GTSNPN, CDR2 SVGIG (reference sequence). The V and J ends lost 0 bases and 0 bases, in that order; junction bases with no gene match: 7. Here the CDR3 DNA reads TGTGCCTGGAGTGTTAACAGGGGGGGATATAGCAATCAGCCCCAGCATTTT. Encoded protein: CAWSVNRGGYSNQPQHF.

V usage is TRBV6-6 and J usage is TRBJ2-5, with D perhaps TRBD1 (6 bases). Germline CDR1 is MNHNY and CDR2 is SVGAGI (reference sequence). The CDR3 is 14 residues long. The V gene lost 2 bases and the J gene lost 0 bases, with 7 bases spanning the gap. As DNA, the CDR3 is TGTGCCAGCAGTTACAGGACAGACCAAGAGACCCAGTACTTC. It specifies CASSYRTDQETQYF.

The gene calls are TRBV5-8 and TRBJ1-3; D not resolved. This CDR3 has 15 amino acids. The germline V gene encodes CDR1 SGHTS and CDR2 YDEGEE. Between the trimmed V and J ends, which lost 1 base and 0 bases, there was a span of 8 bases. CDR3 sequence (DNA): TGTGCCAGCAGCTTGTATCGCAACTCTGGAAACACCATATATTTT. This codes for CASSLYRNSGNTIYF.

This clone has just a few counts. The V gene is TRBV7-9, the J gene TRBJ1-1, with 7 bases that match TRBD1. CDR3 size: 15 residues. The V segment lost 1 base and the J segment 4 bases; nucleotides outside the gene matches: 6. Germline V gene data show CDR1 as SEHNR and CDR2 as FQNEAQ (reference sequence). CDR3 in DNA: TGTGCCAGCAGCTTAGTGGGGACAGCGTTCACTGAAGCTTTCTTT. It specifies CASSLVGTAFTEAFF.

J is TRBJ1-1 and V is TRBV9; D is undetermined. V lost 3 bases and J 0 bases, leaving 9 bases between the germline ends. This CDR3 comprises 14 residues. Germline V gives CDR1 SGDLS, CDR2 YYNGEE. The CDR3, as DNA: TGTGCCAGCAGCGCCACAGAGATGAACACTGAAGCTTTCTTT. This translates into CASSATEMNTEAFF.

The V call is TRBV6-1, the J call TRBJ2-7; 7 bases align to TRBD2. The germline V gene has CDR1 MNHNS and CDR2 SASEGT. J lost 3 bases, V lost 3 bases, and 2 bases had no gene match. This CDR3 contains 13 residues. CDR3 in DNA: TGTGCCAGCAGTGAGGGACTACGCTACGAGCAGTACTTC. The encoded protein is CASSEGLRYEQYF.

This clone was picked up one time. The V call is TRBV9, the J call TRBJ2-1; D might be TRBD2 (6 bases). Between the trimmed V and J ends, which lost 0 bases and 6 bases, there was a span of 16 bases. CDR1 and CDR2 (germline): SGDLS, YYNGEE. This CDR3 is 16 amino acids long. Here the CDR3 reads CASSVVPGDWINEQFF. The CDR3 DNA reads TGTGCCAGCAGCGTAGTGCCGGGGGACTGGATCAATGAGCAGTTCTTC.

The table lists this clone with a few counts. This chain joins TRBV29-1 and TRBJ1-1; tentative D call: TRBD1 (6 bases). Germline-derived CDR1 and CDR2 are SQVTM and ANQGSEA. Trimming cost V 4 bases and J 12 bases, with 18 bases left between them. The CDR3 spans 12 residues. The DNA for the CDR3 is TGCAGCGTTGCCCTAAGAGGGGGGATTACTTTCTTT. This gives the protein CSVALRGGITFF.

This clone was seen a few times. The chain has TRBV5-6 and TRBJ2-3, with 8 bases that match TRBD2. Losses at the gene ends were 5 bases for V and 0 bases for J; bases not matched to a gene: 5. Looked up from germline, CDR1 is SGHDT and CDR2 is YYEEEE. The CDR3 sequence is 15 residues long. For the CDR3, the DNA is TGTGCCAGCAGAATTCGACTAGCGAGCACAGATACGCAGTATTTT. The encoded protein is CASRIRLASTDTQYF.

This clone was detected a few times. This chain joins TRBV28 and TRBJ2-1; 9 nucleotides align to TRBD2. This CDR3 contains 17 residues. Germline V CDR1 and CDR2: MDHEN, SYDVKM. V trimming: 3 bases; J trimming: 7 bases; junction bases outside the gene matches: 13. In DNA, the CDR3 is TGTGCCAGCAGTTTCCTGCCGTGGCGGGAGGGCCGGAATGAGCAGTTCTTC. It is translated as CASSFLPWREGRNEQFF.

The J gene is TRBJ2-5, the V gene TRBV28; TRBD2 might be the D (6 bases). There are 13 residues in the CDR3. Per germline, CDR1 MDHEN and CDR2 SYDVKM. V lost 7 bases and J lost 3, with 12 bases in between. The CDR3 sequence is CASTRPGEETQYF. CDR3 nucleotide sequence: TGTGCCAGCACCCGGCCGGGGGAAGAGACCCAGTACTTC.